This entry concerns a single T cell receptor (beta chain). The data were taken from a study of blood T cell repertoires in COVID-19. The overall study: From the United States, Italy and Spain came samples of acute and convalescent COVID-19. T cells, B-cell-depleted T cells, or PBMCs supplied cDNA or gDNA.

The germline V gene has CDR1 SGHAT and CDR2 FQNNGV. Germline trimming cut 5 bases from V and 4 bases from J; bases unmatched to any gene: 14. The CDR3 runs to 17 residues. Original handling: Scientists estimated how many nucleated cells there were by amplifying reference gene primers. Profiled with immunoSEQ multiplex PCR; TCRdb holds only in-frame clones, not every one. D and trimming come from the DNA, and the V and J calls and clone size come from that table. The sample shows about 310,000 clones, around 87% of them seen only once. Sequenced material: peripheral blood. This receptor was obtained from a man in his forties or fifties with active or convalescent COVID-19. This chain joins TRBV11-2 and TRBJ1-1; 9 bases agree with TRBD1. In nucleotides, the CDR3 is TGTGCCAGCAGCCTCCGGGCACAGGGGGCGATCGGCACTGAAGCTTTCTTT. Translation: CASSLRAQGAIGTEAFF.